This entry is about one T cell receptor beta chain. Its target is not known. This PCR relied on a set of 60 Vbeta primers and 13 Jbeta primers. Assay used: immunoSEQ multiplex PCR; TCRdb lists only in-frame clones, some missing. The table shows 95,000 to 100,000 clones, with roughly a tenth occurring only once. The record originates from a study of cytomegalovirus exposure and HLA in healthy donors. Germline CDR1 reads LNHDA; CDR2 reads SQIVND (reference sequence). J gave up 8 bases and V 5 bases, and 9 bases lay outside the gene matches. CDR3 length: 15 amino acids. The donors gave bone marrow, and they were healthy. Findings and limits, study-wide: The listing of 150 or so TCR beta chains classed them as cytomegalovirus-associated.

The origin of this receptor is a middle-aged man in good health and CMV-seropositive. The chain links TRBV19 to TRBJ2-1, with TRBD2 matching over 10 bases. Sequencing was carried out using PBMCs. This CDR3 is CASSSGTSVPYEQFF. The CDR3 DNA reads TGTGCCAGTAGTTCCGGGACTAGCGTTCCTTATGAGCAGTTCTTC.